The clone carrying this TCR beta chain turned up a few times. These data originate in a study of blood T cell repertoires in COVID-19. About the study: PBMCs, B-cell-depleted T cells, or T cells provided the cDNA or gDNA that made up the material.

Repertoires were generated with immunoSEQ multiplex PCR, while TCRdb's copy carries only in-frame clones and drops some. The table includes over 200,000 clones, more than 85% detected once. The sequenced sample was peripheral blood. The receptor was derived from a man aged 40-49 years with acute or convalescent COVID-19.

CDR3 loop: CAISEDSNTQYF. CDR3 DNA: TGTGCCATCAGTGAGGACAGTAATACGCAGTATTTT. V and J are TRBV10-3 and TRBJ2-3; TRBD1 is a possible D gene (5 bases). Germline V gene lookup returns CDR1 ENHRY and CDR2 SYGVKD. CDR3 length: 12 amino acids. The ends were cut back, 2 bases at V and 7 bases at J, with 7 bases in the middle.